The T cell receptor beta chain under discussion was sequenced for a study of blood T cell repertoires in COVID-19. For the study at large: Acute and convalescent COVID-19 specimens originated in the United States, Italy and Spain. PBMCs, B-cell-depleted T cells, or T cells were the source of the cDNA or gDNA that made up the material.

The V gene lost 5 bases and the J gene lost 0 bases, with 11 bases spanning the gap. CDR3 length: 15 residues. Germline CDR1 reads SGHRS; CDR2 reads YFSETQ. Per the study methods: Estimation of nucleated cell counts was performed using reference gene primer amplification. Clones were sequenced by immunoSEQ multiplex PCR, and TCRdb holds only the in-frame ones, with some missing. That table supplies the V and J calls and clone size; D and trimming were determined from the DNA. The table includes under 300,000 clones, more than 70% detected once. This sequence originates from a woman aged 40 to 55 who had recovered from COVID-19. Sample: peripheral blood. This chain uses TRBV5-1 with TRBJ1-4; D may be TRBD1 (5 bases). In DNA, the CDR3 is TGCGCCAGCAGTCGGGGGGATTCAACTAATGAAAAACTGTTTTTT. Protein sequence: CASSRGDSTNEKLFF.